This paragraph reports one TCR beta chain. Its target is not known. With 6 bases removed from V and 8 bases from J, the gap between germline ends came to 16 bases. The CDR3 has 13 amino acids. The sample is drawn from a study of T cell repertoires in cytomegalovirus infection. Study overall: Public TCR beta signatures indicated both CMV infection and matching HLA type. General study points: Ex vivo responses were dominated by HLA-C-restricted CMV-specific TCR beta clonotypes. Accumulated public TCR beta family frequency recognized individuals carrying CMV together with the relevant HLA.

TCRdb itself ran the reads through MiXCR, one entry per CDR3 protein. Found here are approximately 100,000 distinct CDR3 sequences, 23% of them singletons; the top ten hold around 40%. The source of this sequence is a human donor in good health (CMV status not recorded). Some clones in this sample may be carry-over from other donors' samples. The sample comprised CD8+ T cells from PBMCs. This chain links TRBV12-3 or TRBV12-4 with TRBJ1-1; no clear D. Written as DNA, the CDR3 is TGTGCCAGCAGCATTAGTCCGTTCGAAGAAGCTTTCTTT. Residues: CASSISPFEEAFF.